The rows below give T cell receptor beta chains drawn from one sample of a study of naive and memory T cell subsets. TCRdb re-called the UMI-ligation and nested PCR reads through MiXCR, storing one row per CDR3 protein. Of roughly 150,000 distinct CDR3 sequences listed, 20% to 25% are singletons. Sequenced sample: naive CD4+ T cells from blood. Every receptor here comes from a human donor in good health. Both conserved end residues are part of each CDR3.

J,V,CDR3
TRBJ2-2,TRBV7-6,CASSSPTRSGELFF
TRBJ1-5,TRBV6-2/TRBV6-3,CASSYLLGGGADQPQHF
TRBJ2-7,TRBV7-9,CASSLTQITYEQYF
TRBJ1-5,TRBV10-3,CAISDGGSNQPQHF
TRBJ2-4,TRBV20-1,CSAQPGQGNKNIQYF
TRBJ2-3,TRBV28,CASSSGQGAVTDTQYF
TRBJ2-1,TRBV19,CASSQGLVDNEQFF
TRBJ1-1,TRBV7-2,CASSLTGYTEAFF
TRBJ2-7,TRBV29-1,CSVAGQGNEQYF
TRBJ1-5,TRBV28,CASSLSGKPQHF
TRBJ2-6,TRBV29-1,CSAREGSGANVLTF
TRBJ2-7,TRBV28,CASSPPGGLSSEQYF
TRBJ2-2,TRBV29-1,CSVRSGTTGELFF
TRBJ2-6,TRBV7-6,CASSSTKAGANVLTF
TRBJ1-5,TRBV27,CASSPIDRGNQPQHF
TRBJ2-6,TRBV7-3,CASSLSSDSGANVLTF
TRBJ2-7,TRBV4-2,CASSQDLRTSGYEQYF
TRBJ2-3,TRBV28,CASSLGLAGRDTQYF
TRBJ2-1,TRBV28,CASTLRGLAGFSNEQFF
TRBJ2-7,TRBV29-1,CSVSRGPGTGEQYF
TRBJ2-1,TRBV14,CASSPLTGSIVSSYNEQFF
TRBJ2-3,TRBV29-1,CSVSLFTDTQYF
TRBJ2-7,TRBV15,CATSRQGYEQYF
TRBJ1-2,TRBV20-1,CSAQGLRTRYTF
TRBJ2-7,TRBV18,CASSPRRAKESEQYF
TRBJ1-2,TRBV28,CASSTRAAHYGYTF
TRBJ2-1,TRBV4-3,CASSQDYRLYNEQFF
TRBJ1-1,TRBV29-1,CSVVGLMNTEAFF
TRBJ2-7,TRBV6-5,CASKGVGGSYEQYF
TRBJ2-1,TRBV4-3,CASSVVLRGYNEQFF
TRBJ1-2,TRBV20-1,CSAKGTVYHGYTF
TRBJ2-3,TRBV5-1,CASRRGLAGSTDTQYF
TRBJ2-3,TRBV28,CASTRGTTSTDTQYF
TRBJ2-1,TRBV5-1,CASSPGQTVNEQFF
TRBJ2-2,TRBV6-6,CASSTWTANTGELFF
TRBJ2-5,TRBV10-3,CAISVGLAGNQETQYF
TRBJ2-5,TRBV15,CATSRAGIQETQYF
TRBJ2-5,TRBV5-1,CASSSPPKVRGPQETQYF
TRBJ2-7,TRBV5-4,CASTSGGSVYEQYF
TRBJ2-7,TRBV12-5,CASGLALQYRGVGGGEQYF